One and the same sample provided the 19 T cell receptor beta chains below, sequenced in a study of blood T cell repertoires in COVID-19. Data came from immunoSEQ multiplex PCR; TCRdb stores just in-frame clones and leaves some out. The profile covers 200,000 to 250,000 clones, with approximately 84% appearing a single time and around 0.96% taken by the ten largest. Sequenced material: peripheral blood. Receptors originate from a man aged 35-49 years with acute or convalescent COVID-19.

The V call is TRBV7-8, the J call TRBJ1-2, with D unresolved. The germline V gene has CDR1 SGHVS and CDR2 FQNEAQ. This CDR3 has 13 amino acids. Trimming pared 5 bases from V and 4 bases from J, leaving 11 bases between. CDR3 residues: CASSKTETYGYTF. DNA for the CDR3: TGTGCCAGCAGCAAAACAGAGACCTATGGCTACACCTTC.

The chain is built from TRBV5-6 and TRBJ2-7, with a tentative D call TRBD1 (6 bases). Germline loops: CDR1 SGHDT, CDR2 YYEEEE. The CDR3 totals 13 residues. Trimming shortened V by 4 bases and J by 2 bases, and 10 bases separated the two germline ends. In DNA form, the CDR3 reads TGTGCCAGCAGCGCAGGGGCCACCTACGAGCAGTACTTC. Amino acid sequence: CASSAGATYEQYF. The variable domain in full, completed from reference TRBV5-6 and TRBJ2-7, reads DAGVTQSPTHLIKTRGQQVTLRCSPKSGHDTVSWYQQALGQGPQFIFQYYEEEERQRGNFPDRFSGHQFPNYSSELNVNALLLGDSALYLCASSAGATYEQYFGPGTRLTVT.

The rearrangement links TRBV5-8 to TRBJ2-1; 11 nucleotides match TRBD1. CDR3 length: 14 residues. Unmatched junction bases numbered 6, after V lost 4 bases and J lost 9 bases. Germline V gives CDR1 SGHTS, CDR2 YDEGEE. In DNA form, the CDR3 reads TGTGCCAGCAGCCTACGGACAGGGGGCACTGAGCAGTTCTTC. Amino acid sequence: CASSLRTGGTEQFF.

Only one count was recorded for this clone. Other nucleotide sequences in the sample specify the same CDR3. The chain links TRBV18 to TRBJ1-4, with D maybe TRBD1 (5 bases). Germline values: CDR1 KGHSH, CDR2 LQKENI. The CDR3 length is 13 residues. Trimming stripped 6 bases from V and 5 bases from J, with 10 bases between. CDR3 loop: CASSPGLNEKLFF. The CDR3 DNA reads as TGTGCCAGCTCGCCAGGGCTCAATGAAAAACTGTTTTTT.

The CDR3 DNA reads as TGTGCCACCAGTGACAACCGGGACAAACAGGGCAACACCATATATTTT. Translated, it gives CATSDNRDKQGNTIYF. This chain connects TRBV24-1 to TRBJ1-3, with D possibly TRBD1 on 6 matching bases. The CDR3 is 16 residues long. Germline V CDR1 and CDR2: KGHDR, SFDVKD. V lost 4 bases to trimming and J lost 7 bases, with 19 bases between them.

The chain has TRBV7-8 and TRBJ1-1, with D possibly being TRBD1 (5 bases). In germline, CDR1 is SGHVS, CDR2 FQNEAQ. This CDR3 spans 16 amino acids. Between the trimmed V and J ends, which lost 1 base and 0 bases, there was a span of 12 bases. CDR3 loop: CASSLEQVVMNTEAFF. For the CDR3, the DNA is TGTGCCAGCAGCTTAGAACAGGTGGTAATGAACACTGAAGCTTTCTTT.

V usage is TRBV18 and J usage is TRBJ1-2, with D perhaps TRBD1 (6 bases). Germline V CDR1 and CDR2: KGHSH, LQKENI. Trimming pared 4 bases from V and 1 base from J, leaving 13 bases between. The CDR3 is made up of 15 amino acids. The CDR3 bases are TGTGCCAGCTCACAGGACAGAGAAAATAACTATGGCTACACCTTC. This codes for CASSQDRENNYGYTF.

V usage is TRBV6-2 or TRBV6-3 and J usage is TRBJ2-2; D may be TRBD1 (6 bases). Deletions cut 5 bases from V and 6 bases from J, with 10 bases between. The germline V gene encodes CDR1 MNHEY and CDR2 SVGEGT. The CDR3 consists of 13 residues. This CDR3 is CASSPGAAGELFF. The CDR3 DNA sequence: TGTGCCAGCAGTCCAGGGGCGGCCGGGGAGCTGTTTTTT.

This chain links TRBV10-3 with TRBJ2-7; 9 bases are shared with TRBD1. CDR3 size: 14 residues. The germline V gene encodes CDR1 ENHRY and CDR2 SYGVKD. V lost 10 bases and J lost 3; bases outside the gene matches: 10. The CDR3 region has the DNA TGTGCCACGGGACGCGGGACAGGGATCTACGAGCAGTACTTC. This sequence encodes CATGRGTGIYEQYF.

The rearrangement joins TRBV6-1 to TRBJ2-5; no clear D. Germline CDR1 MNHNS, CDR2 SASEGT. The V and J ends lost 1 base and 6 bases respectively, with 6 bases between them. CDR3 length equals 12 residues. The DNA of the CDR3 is TGTGCCAGCAGTGAAGGTAGTCAGACCCAGTACTTC. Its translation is CASSEGSQTQYF.

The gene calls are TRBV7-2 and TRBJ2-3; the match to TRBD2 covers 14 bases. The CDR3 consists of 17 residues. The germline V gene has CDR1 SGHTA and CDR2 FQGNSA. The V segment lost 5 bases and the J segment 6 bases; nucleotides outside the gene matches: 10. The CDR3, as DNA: TGTGCCAGCAGCCGGGGGACTAGCGGGGGTCCTAGGGATACGCAGTATTTT. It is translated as CASSRGTSGGPRDTQYF.

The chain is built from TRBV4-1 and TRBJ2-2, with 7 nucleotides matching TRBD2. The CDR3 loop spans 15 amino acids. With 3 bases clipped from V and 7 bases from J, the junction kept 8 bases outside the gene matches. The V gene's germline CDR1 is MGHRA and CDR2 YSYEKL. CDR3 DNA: TGCGCCAGCAGCCAGGCGTCGGGGGGAGGCGGGGAGCTGTTTTTT. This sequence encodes CASSQASGGGGELFF.

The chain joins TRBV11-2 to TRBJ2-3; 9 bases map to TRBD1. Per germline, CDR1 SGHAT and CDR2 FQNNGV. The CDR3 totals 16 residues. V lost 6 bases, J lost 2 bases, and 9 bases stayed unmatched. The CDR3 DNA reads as TGTGCCAGCAGTCCGACCGGGACAGGGTACACAGATACGCAGTATTTT. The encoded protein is CASSPTGTGYTDTQYF.

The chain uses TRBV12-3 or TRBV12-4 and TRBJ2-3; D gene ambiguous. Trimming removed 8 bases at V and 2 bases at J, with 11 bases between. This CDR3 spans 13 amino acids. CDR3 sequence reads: CASVRKATDTQYF. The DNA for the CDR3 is TGTGCCAGCGTCAGGAAGGCCACAGATACGCAGTATTTT.

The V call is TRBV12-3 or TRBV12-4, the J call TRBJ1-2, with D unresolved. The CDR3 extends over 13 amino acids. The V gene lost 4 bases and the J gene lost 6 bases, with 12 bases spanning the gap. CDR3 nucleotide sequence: TGTGCCAGCAGTTCCCACACCGTTGATGGCTACACCTTC. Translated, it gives CASSSHTVDGYTF.

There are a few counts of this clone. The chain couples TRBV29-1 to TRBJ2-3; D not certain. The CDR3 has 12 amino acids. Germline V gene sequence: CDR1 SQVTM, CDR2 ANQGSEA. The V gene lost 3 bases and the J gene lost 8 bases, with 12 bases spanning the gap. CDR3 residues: CSVDIPRGTQYF. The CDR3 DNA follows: TGCAGCGTTGATATTCCACGAGGTACGCAGTATTTT.

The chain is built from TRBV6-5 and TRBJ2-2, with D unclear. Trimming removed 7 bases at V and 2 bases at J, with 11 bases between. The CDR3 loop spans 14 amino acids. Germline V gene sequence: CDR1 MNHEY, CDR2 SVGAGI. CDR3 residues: CASKWRLNTGELFF. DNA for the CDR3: TGTGCCAGCAAATGGCGGCTTAACACCGGGGAGCTGTTTTTT.

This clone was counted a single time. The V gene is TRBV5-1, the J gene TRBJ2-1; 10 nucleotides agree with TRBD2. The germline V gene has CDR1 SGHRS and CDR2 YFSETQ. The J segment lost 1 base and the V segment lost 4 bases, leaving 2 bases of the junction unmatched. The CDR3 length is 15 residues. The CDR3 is CASSLSGGSYNEQFF. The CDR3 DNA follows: TGCGCCAGCAGCCTTAGCGGGGGGTCCTACAATGAGCAGTTCTTC.

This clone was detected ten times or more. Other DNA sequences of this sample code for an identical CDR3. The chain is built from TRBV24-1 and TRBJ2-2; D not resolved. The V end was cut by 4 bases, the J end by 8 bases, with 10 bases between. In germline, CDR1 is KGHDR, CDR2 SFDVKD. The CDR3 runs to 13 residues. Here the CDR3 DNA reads TGTGCCACCAGTGACCCATCCGGGGGGGAGCTGTTTTTT. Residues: CATSDPSGGELFF.